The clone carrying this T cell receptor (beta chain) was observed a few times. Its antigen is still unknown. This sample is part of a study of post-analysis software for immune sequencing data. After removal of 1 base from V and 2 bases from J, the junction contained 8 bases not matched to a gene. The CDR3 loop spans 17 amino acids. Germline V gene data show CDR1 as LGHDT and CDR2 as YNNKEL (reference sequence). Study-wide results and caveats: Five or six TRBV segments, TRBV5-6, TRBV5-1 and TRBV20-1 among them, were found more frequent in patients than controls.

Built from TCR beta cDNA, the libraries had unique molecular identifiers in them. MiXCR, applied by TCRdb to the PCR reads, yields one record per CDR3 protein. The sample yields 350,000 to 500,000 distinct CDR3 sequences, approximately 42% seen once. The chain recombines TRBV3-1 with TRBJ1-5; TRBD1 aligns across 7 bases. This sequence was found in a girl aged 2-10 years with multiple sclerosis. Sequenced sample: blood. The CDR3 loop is CASSQGRWQGGNQPQHF. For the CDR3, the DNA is TGTGCCAGCAGCCAAGGTCGCTGGCAGGGGGGCAATCAGCCCCAGCATTTT.